This T cell receptor (beta chain) comes out of a study of blood T cell repertoires in COVID-19. The germline V gene encodes CDR1 SGHRS and CDR2 YFSETQ. Trimming cost V 0 bases and J 2 bases; bases outside gene matches: 7. The CDR3 runs to 16 residues. TCRdb's copy holds only in-frame clones and misses some; the assay was immunoSEQ multiplex PCR. The sample has under 250,000 clones; approximately 83% are singletons. Sample: peripheral blood. The clonotype originates from a man older than 75 with acute or convalescent COVID-19. This chain connects TRBV5-1 to TRBJ2-5, with 7 bases fitting TRBD1. The CDR3 region is CASSLEGAQPQETQYF. In DNA form, the CDR3 reads TGCGCCAGCAGCTTGGAGGGGGCGCAACCTCAAGAGACCCAGTACTTC. The variable domain in full, completed from reference TRBV5-1 and TRBJ2-5, reads KAGVTQTPRYLIKTRGQQVTLSCSPISGHRSVSWYQQTPGQGLQFLFEYFSETQRNKGNFPGRFSGRQFSNSRSEMNVSTLELGDSALYLCASSLEGAQPQETQYFGPGTRLLVL.